This TCR beta chain appears in the sequencing data of a study of T cells after yellow fever vaccination. In germline, CDR1 is SGHRS, CDR2 YFSETQ. V dropped 2 bases and J dropped 5; count of bases not matched to a gene: 4. CDR3 length: 15 amino acids. TCRdb recomputed calls from the 5' RACE reads with MiXCR, one row per CDR3 protein. Among more than 300,000 distinct CDR3 sequences listed, around 11% were seen once. As regards this clonotype: Antigen unknown.

Study outcomes and limitations: On re-exposure, the response was weaker but peaked faster, at day 5 versus 15.

The chain has TRBV5-1 and TRBJ2-2; TRBD1 matches at 9 bases. This receptor was identified in a man younger than 35 who received the YFV17D yellow fever vaccine. The material was CD4+ T cells sorted from PBMCs, obtained 45 days after the yellow fever booster vaccination. The CDR3 here is CASSFTGGNTGELFF. Here the CDR3 DNA reads TGCGCCAGCAGCTTTACAGGGGGCAATACCGGGGAGCTGTTTTTT.